Below, 17 T cell receptor beta chains from the same sample are listed, as sequenced in a study of T-cell memory formation after mild COVID-19. TCRdb called the 5' RACE reads again in MiXCR, with one record for every CDR3 protein. Altogether about 360,000 distinct CDR3 sequences are present, over 10% being singletons, with the ten largest covering about 20%. The sequencing input was PBMCs or a T cell subset sorted from them (not recorded which). The receptors shown here come from a man younger than 35 who had mild COVID-19 (a few samples of this study predate the infection). Cell type and time point are not known.

This clonotype was detected only a few times. The CDR3 region has the DNA TGTGCCAGCAGCTGGGGGGGGATTCGAGAGACCCAGTACTTC. Protein sequence: CASSWGGIRETQYF. The rearrangement links TRBV5-4 to TRBJ2-5; 7 nucleotides match TRBD2. Germline V CDR1 and CDR2: SGHNT, YYREEE (reference sequence). Losses at the gene ends were 3 bases for V and 4 bases for J; bases not matched to a gene: 6. The CDR3 totals 14 residues.

This clonotype was detected a few times. The chain carries TRBV5-8 and TRBJ1-1; D is unclear. V was trimmed by 1 base and J by 1 base, leaving 11 bases between them. Germline CDR1 is SGHTS and CDR2 is YDEGEE. The CDR3 sequence is 15 residues long. The CDR3 nucleotides read TGTGCCAGCAGCTTGTTTGAGTCCACGAACACTGAAGCTTTCTTT. It encodes CASSLFESTNTEAFF.

The chain uses TRBV9 and TRBJ1-4, with D perhaps matching TRBD1 (6 bases). The CDR3 has 14 amino acids. Germline CDR1 reads SGDLS; CDR2 reads YYNGEE. V lost 7 bases and J 7 bases, leaving 17 bases between the germline ends. The CDR3 loop reads CASGPAGAGEKLFF. In DNA form, the CDR3 reads TGTGCCAGCGGGCCTGCGGGGGCCGGTGAAAAACTGTTTTTT.

The rearrangement joins TRBV12-3 or TRBV12-4 to TRBJ2-1; D possibly matches TRBD1 or TRBD2 (5 bases each). The CDR3 contains 12 residues. V was cut by 6 bases and J by 10 bases, with 13 bases left in between. The CDR3 region is CASSRTGAEQFF. For the CDR3, the DNA is TGTGCCAGCAGCAGAACCGGGGCCGAGCAGTTCTTC.

This clonotype was observed many times. The chain couples TRBV4-3 to TRBJ2-3; 11 bases align to TRBD1. Germline CDR1 is LGHNA and CDR2 is YSLEER. Trimming at V came to 0 bases and at J to 6 bases, leaving 5 bases not matched to a gene. The CDR3 extends over 16 amino acids. The CDR3 loop reads CASSQDRTGGADTQYF. The CDR3 region has the DNA TGCGCCAGCAGCCAAGATCGGACAGGGGGCGCGGATACGCAGTATTTT.

This clonotype was seen a handful of times. An end of the junction differs from the germline gene, which may be a read error. The chain has TRBV7-7 and TRBJ2-2; D is possibly TRBD2 (6 bases). The CDR3 contains 15 residues. Per the germline V gene, CDR1 is SSHAT and CDR2 is FNYEAQ (reference sequence). For the CDR3, the DNA is TGTGCTAGCAGCCCATCGGGACTGATCACCGGGGAGCTGTTTTTT. Protein sequence: CASSPSGLITGELFF.

This clonotype was picked up many times. This chain joins TRBV9 and TRBJ1-1, with D tentatively TRBD1 (5 bases). Germline assignment: CDR1 SGDLS and CDR2 YYNGEE. The CDR3 is 12 residues long. Deletions cut 3 bases from V and 8 bases from J, with 11 bases between. The CDR3 spells CASSGLGREAFF. The CDR3 bases are TGTGCCAGCAGCGGCCTGGGACGGGAAGCTTTCTTT.

J is TRBJ2-2 and V is TRBV5-1; no reliable D call. V lost 7 bases and J lost 4, with 20 bases in between. This CDR3 contains 16 residues. Germline V gene lookup returns CDR1 SGHRS and CDR2 YFSETQ. CDR3 loop: CASQPQSWSGTGELFF. The CDR3 DNA reads TGCGCCAGCCAGCCCCAATCGTGGTCCGGCACCGGGGAGCTGTTTTTT. The variable domain in full, completed from reference TRBV5-1 and TRBJ2-2, reads KAGVTQTPRYLIKTRGQQVTLSCSPISGHRSVSWYQQTPGQGLQFLFEYFSETQRNKGNFPGRFSGRQFSNSRSEMNVSTLELGDSALYLCASQPQSWSGTGELFFGEGSRLTVL.

In this sample, this clonotype turned up a few times. The rearrangement links TRBV14 to TRBJ2-7; TRBD1 matches at 8 bases. Per the germline V gene, CDR1 is SGHDN and CDR2 is FVKESK. This CDR3 contains 14 residues. V shed 1 base and J 4 bases; nucleotides not matched to a gene: 3. The DNA of the CDR3 is TGTGCCAGCAGCCAAGGACAGGGGTTTTACGAGCAGTACTTC. This sequence encodes CASSQGQGFYEQYF.

The chain couples TRBV18 to TRBJ2-6; perhaps TRBD2 as D (5 bases). From germline, CDR1 is KGHSH and CDR2 LQKENI. The CDR3 length is 15 residues. V was pared by 3 bases and J by 2 bases, with 8 bases between. The CDR3 DNA sequence: TGTGCCAGCTCACCGGCCGGGGCTGGGGCCAACGTCCTGACTTTC. Translated, it gives CASSPAGAGANVLTF.

This clonotype turned up a few times. The chain links TRBV5-1 to TRBJ2-3, with TRBD1 as a possible D gene (5 bases). Trimming left V 2 bases short and J 0 bases short, with 10 bases between. Germline V lookup: CDR1 SGHRS, CDR2 YFSETQ. CDR3 length: 15 amino acids. The CDR3 DNA sequence: TGCGCCAGCAGCTTAGTCGGACATAGCACAGATACGCAGTATTTT. Protein: CASSLVGHSTDTQYF.

This clonotype was observed a few times. Written as DNA, the CDR3 is TGTGCCAGCAGTTACCTCGGGACAGGGGCGCATACGCAGTATTTT. Translated: CASSYLGTGAHTQYF. This rearrangement joins TRBV6-5 to TRBJ2-3; 10 bases map to TRBD1. Trimming took 2 bases from V and 7 from J; bases not matched to a gene: 6. CDR1 is MNHEY and CDR2 is SVGAGI in the germline V gene. The CDR3 consists of 15 residues.

This clonotype occurred a few times. V gene TRBV11-1 combines with J gene TRBJ2-2, with no clear D. Germline CDR1 reads SGHAT; CDR2 reads FQDESV (reference sequence). V lost 6 bases and J lost 4, with 21 bases in between. The CDR3 has 17 residues. The CDR3 here is CASRLIGPESPTGELFF. The CDR3 DNA follows: TGTGCCAGCAGACTGATCGGACCAGAATCACCCACCGGGGAGCTGTTTTTT.

This clonotype was observed at least ten times. The chain combines TRBV7-2 with TRBJ2-3; D not certain. Germline V gene lookup returns CDR1 SGHTA and CDR2 FQGNSA. Trimming left V 3 bases short and J 2 bases short, with 3 bases between. CDR3 size: 12 residues. The CDR3 nucleotides read TGTGCCAGCAGCTTGTACACAGATACGCAGTATTTT. Protein: CASSLYTDTQYF.

This clonotype was found a few times. The chain is built from TRBV6-2 or TRBV6-3 and TRBJ1-2, with 9 bases that match TRBD1. V shed 6 bases and J 7 bases; nucleotides not matched to a gene: 9. The germline gives CDR1 MNHEY, CDR2 SVGEGT. This CDR3 is built from 14 residues. The CDR3 DNA reads as TGTGCCAGCAGCGATCTACAGGGGGCGCGTGGCTACACCTTC. Its protein is CASSDLQGARGYTF.

This chain joins TRBV9 and TRBJ2-2; no clear D gene. Per the germline V gene, CDR1 is SGDLS and CDR2 is YYNGEE. The CDR3 contains 16 residues. V lost 1 base and J lost 5, with 15 bases in between. The CDR3: CASSVNRVRETGELFF. CDR3 coding DNA: TGTGCCAGCAGCGTAAATAGGGTTCGCGAGACCGGGGAGCTGTTTTTT.

This clonotype was detected only a few times. The chain uses TRBV5-1 and TRBJ2-2, with D tentatively TRBD2 (6 bases). The germline V gene encodes CDR1 SGHRS and CDR2 YFSETQ. This CDR3 spans 14 amino acids. Trimming removed 6 bases at V and 3 bases at J, with 12 bases between. CDR3 coding DNA: TGCGCCAGCACGACGGGGGAATACACCGGGGAGCTGTTTTTT. Protein: CASTTGEYTGELFF.